This T cell receptor (beta chain) was recovered during a study of shared clonotypes between healthy human individuals. General study results and limits: With a handful of donors compared, 4% to 5.5% of naive CD4 clonotypes were shared.

Sequenced by immunoSEQ multiplex PCR; TCRdb stores in-frame clones only, minus some. This repertoire shows under 2.5 million clones, less than 95% found once; its top ten account for 0.37%. This CDR3 spans 14 amino acids. This clone was detected a few times. Its antigen is still unknown. The genes are TRBV21-1 and TRBJ1-3; TRBD1 is taken as the D call from the table, unchecked against the DNA. TRBV21-1 is marked as a pseudogene. The sequenced material came from naive CD4+ T cells from PBMCs. Subset: CD45RA+ positively selected. The sequence derives from a man aged 18 to 29 in good health. Some clones in this sample may be carry-over from other donors' samples. The CDR3 loop is CASSPTGRGNTIYF. CDR3 nucleotides: TGTGCCAGCAGCCCAACAGGGAGAGGAAACACCATATATTTT.